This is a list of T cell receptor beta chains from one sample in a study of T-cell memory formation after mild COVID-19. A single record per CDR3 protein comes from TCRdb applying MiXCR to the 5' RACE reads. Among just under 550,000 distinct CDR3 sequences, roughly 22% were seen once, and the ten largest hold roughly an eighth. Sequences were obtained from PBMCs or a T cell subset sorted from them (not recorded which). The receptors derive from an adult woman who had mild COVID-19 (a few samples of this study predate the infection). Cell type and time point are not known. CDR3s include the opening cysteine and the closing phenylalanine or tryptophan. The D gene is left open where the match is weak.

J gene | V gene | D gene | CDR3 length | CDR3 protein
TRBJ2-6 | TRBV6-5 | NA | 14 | CASSYLRGANVLTF
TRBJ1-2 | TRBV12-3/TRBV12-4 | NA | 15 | CASSFAGARGHGYTF
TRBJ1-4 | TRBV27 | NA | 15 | CASSSPGTLGQKLFF
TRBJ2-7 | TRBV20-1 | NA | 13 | CSAQPGNTYEQYF
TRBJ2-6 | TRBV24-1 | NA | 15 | CATSDGSSGANVLTF
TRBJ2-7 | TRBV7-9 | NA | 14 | CASSLLDRNYEQYF
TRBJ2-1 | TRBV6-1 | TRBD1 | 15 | CASSEAGTAYNEQFF
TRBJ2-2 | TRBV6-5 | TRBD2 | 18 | CASSYAMRAGGPDGELFF
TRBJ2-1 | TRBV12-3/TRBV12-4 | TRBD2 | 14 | CASSRSGTYNEQFF
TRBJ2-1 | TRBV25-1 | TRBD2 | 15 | CASSPTSGIYNEQFF
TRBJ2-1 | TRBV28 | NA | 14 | CASRAGYSYNEQFF
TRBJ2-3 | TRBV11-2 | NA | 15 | CASSLVSGRADTQYF
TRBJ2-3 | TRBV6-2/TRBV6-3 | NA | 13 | CASSLTETDTQYF
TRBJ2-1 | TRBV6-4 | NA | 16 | CASSDSAEGTYNEQFF
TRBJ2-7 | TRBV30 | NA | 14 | CAWSVVNGLYEQYF
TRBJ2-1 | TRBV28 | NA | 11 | CASSPRGEQFF
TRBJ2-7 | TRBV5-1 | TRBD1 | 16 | CASSWLGGQGADEQYF
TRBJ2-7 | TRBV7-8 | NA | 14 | CASSNRDGSYEQYF
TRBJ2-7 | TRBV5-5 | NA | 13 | CASSLVPGYEQYF
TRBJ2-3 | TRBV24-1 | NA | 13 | CATSGSRGDTQYF
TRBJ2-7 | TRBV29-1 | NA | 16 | CSVEALNRDFRPNSYF
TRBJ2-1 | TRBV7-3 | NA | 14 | CASSPQYFLSEQFF
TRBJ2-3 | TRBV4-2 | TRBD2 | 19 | CASSRERGGSGGATDTQYF
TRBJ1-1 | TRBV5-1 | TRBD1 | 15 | CASSPLTGGTTEAFF
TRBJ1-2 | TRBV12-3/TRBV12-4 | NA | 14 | CASSLIPGYDGYTF
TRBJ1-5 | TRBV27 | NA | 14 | CASSLSEGNQPQHF
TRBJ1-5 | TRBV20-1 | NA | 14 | CSARVWDPNQPQHF
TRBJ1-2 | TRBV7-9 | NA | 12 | CASSIGGAGYTF
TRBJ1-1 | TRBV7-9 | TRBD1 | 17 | CASSLLSLGTGGSEAFF
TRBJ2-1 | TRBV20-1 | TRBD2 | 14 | CSARTSGSSNEQFF
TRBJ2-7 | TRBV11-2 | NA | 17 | CASSSRRSGTGAYEQYF
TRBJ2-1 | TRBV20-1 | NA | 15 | CSGRGGRSPYNEQFF
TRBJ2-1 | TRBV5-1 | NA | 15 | CASSLAGGTYNEQFF
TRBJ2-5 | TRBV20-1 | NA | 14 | CSASEGQPAETQYF
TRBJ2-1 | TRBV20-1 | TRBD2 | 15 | CSARAGLAGDNEQFF
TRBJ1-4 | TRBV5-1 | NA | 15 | CASSSGPTTDEKLFF